This T cell receptor (beta chain) was found in a study of cytomegalovirus exposure and HLA in healthy donors. Study overall: The approximately 120 million unique TCR beta sequences, from about 179 million T cells, were found by an earlier analysis.

Nominal health characterized the donors when sampled, though unrecorded immune exposures were likely. Worth noting for this clone: The antigen remains undetermined.

Study results and caveats: Analyzed later, most CMV-associated TCR beta chains appeared HLA-restricted. Reports described diagnosis of cytomegalovirus status by the classifier as highly specific and sensitive.

PCR employed 60 Vbeta and 13 Jbeta primers. Sequencing was performed with immunoSEQ multiplex PCR; in TCRdb, only in-frame clones are kept and a portion is missing. This table has approximately 140,000 clones, 79% appearing once. Germline CDR1 reads MGHRA; CDR2 reads YSYEKL. This CDR3 is built from 17 residues. V was clipped by 4 bases and J by 4 bases; unmatched bases: 12. The V call is TRBV4-1, the J call TRBJ1-4; TRBD1 matches 7 bases. The sequenced sample consisted of PBMCs. This sequence originates from a man aged 45-60 years in good health and CMV-seropositive. CDR3 in DNA: TGCGCCAGCAGCCCGTTCCCGAGGACAGGAGTTAATGAAAAACTGTTTTTT. Translation: CASSPFPRTGVNEKLFF.